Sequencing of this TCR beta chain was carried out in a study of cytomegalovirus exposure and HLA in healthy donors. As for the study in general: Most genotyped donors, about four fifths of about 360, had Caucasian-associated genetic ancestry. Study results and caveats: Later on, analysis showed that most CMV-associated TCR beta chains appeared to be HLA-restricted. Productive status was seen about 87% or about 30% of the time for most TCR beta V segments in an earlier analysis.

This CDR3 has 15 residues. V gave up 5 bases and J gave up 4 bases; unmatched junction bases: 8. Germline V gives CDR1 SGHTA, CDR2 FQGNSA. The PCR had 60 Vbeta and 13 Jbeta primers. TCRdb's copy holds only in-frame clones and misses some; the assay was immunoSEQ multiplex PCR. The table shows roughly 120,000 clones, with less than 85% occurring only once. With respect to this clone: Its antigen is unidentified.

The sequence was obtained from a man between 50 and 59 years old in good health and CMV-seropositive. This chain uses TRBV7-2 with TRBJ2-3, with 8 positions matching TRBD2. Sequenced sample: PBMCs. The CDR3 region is CASSRGGFGSDTQYF. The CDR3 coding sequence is TGTGCCAGCAGCCGGGGGGGGTTTGGTTCAGATACGCAGTATTTT.